These T cell receptor beta chains were read from a single sample in a study of human T cells and chemical hapten exposure. TCRdb independently ran MiXCR on the RACE reads; one entry per CDR3 protein. This table has roughly 160,000 distinct CDR3 sequences, roughly 15% appearing once. The specimen comprised whole blood, sampled in connection with sensitization to the hapten diphenylcyclopropenone (DPC). These receptors were obtained from a woman in her 30s with alopecia areata. Some clones in this sample may be carry-over from other donors' samples. Both conserved end residues are part of each CDR3. A D gene is named only where the DNA matches it firmly. Some rows have no size entry. The others give once, few or many, or a class for an expanded clone.

cdr3_length | clone_size | j_call | d_call | v_call | cdr3_nt | cdr3_aa
13 | - | TRBJ1-2 | - | TRBV12-3/TRBV12-4 | TGTGCCAGCAGTTTTCGCCGACAGGCGGGGTCTACCTTC | CASSFRRQAGSTF
11 | - | TRBJ1-1 | - | TRBV29-1 | TGCAGCGCCCCCAGAAGGGGTGAAGCTTTCTTT | CSAPRRGEAFF
16 | - | TRBJ1-3 | - | TRBV7-9 | TGTGCCAGCAGCTTAGTCGGACAGAGCTCTGGAAACACCATATATTTT | CASSLVGQSSGNTIYF
16 | few | TRBJ1-6 | TRBD1 | TRBV5-1 | TGCGCCAGCAGCTGGGGGGACAGGACAGGGGATTCACCCCTCCACTTT | CASSWGDRTGDSPLHF
15 | few | TRBJ1-5 | - | TRBV5-1 | TGCGCCAGCAGCTTGGCGGGGACGAAATATCAGCCCCAGCATTTT | CASSLAGTKYQPQHF
14 | - | TRBJ1-1 | - | TRBV27 | TGTGCCAGCGAACAGACAGGCCTGAACACTGAAGCTTTCTTT | CASEQTGLNTEAFF
15 | - | TRBJ2-4 | - | TRBV11-3 | TGTGCCAGCAGCTTAGGGGACGGAGCCAAAAACATTCAGTACTTC | CASSLGDGAKNIQYF
15 | many | TRBJ2-1 | TRBD2 | TRBV6-2/TRBV6-3 | TGTGCCAGCAGTTCCCTAGCGGGGGGGCCCCATGAGCAGTTCTTC | CASSSLAGGPHEQFF
14 | - | TRBJ1-6 | - | TRBV11-2 | TGTGCCAGCAGCTTACTTCAAAGTAATTCACCCCTCCACTTT | CASSLLQSNSPLHF
15 | - | TRBJ1-1 | - | TRBV29-1 | TGCAGCGCCTTGGGGATTCAGGGCATGGTCACTGAAGCTTTCTTT | CSALGIQGMVTEAFF
12 | few | TRBJ2-7 | - | TRBV5-6 | TGTGCCAGCAGCTTGGGACACCACGAGCAGTACTTC | CASSLGHHEQYF
17 | many | TRBJ2-6 | TRBD1 | TRBV5-1 | TGCGCCAGCAGTTTGGGGCCGACAGGGGCTGGGGCCAACGTCCTGACTTTC | CASSLGPTGAGANVLTF
14 | few | TRBJ1-1 | TRBD1 | TRBV27 | TGTGCCAGCAGTCCCCACCCCCTCGACAGGGCATCTTTCTTT | CASSPHPLDRASFF
12 | few | TRBJ2-3 | - | TRBV7-2 | TGTGCCAGCACCTCGACTGCAGATACGCAGTATTTT | CASTSTADTQYF
11 | - | TRBJ1-3 | - | TRBV28 | TGTGCCAGCATCTCTGGAAACACCATATATTTT | CASISGNTIYF
14 | many | TRBJ1-6 | - | TRBV27 | TGTGCCAGCAGCCTCGGTCCCTATAATTCACCCCTCCACTTT | CASSLGPYNSPLHF
15 | - | TRBJ2-1 | TRBD2 | TRBV11-2 | TGTGCCAGCAGCTTCCGTAGCGGGAGTAGAAATGAGCAGTTCTTC | CASSFRSGSRNEQFF
14 | few | TRBJ1-3 | - | TRBV12-3/TRBV12-4 | TGTGCCAGCAGTTTAATGACAGCTGGAAACACCATATATTTT | CASSLMTAGNTIYF
13 | - | TRBJ2-1 | - | TRBV29-1 | TGCAGCGTCTCCGGGATTCTAGCAAATGAGCAGTTCTTC | CSVSGILANEQFF
14 | - | TRBJ2-7 | - | TRBV5-1 | TGCGCCAGCAGTCTAGGAGGGGGCGCGGACGAGCAGTACTTC | CASSLGGGADEQYF
12 | - | TRBJ1-5 | - | TRBV28 | TGTGCCAGCAGTCCGAACAATCAGCCCCAGCATTTT | CASSPNNQPQHF
14 | many | TRBJ2-6 | - | TRBV4-3 | TGCGCCAGCAGCCAAGAACTTGGGGCCAACGTCCTGACTTTC | CASSQELGANVLTF
13 | few | TRBJ1-3 | - | TRBV7-6 | TGTGCCAGCAGCGCGGGGGCCCAGAACACCATATATTTT | CASSAGAQNTIYF
16 | few | TRBJ1-6 | - | TRBV5-6 | TGTGCCAGCAGCTTAGGGGCCAGCTCCTATAATTCACCCCTCCACTTT | CASSLGASSYNSPLHF
15 | - | TRBJ2-2 | TRBD2 | TRBV12-5 | TGTGCTAGTGGTCCGGGGGGTCTAGACACCGGGGAGCTGTTTTTT | CASGPGGLDTGELFF
15 | - | TRBJ2-5 | - | TRBV28 | TGTGCCAGCAGTCAAACCCAGGGATCCCAAGAGACCCAGTACTTC | CASSQTQGSQETQYF
14 | few | TRBJ1-5 | - | TRBV18 | TGTGCCAGCTCACCAGGTGACCTCAATCAGCCCCAGCATTTT | CASSPGDLNQPQHF
14 | - | TRBJ2-1 | TRBD1 | TRBV4-3 | TGCGCCAGCAGCCAGGACAGGGCCTACAATGAGCAGTTCTTC | CASSQDRAYNEQFF
13 | few | TRBJ2-7 | TRBD1 | TRBV6-6 | TGTGCCAGCAGTACGGACAGGACCTACGAGCAGTACTTC | CASSTDRTYEQYF
18 | - | TRBJ2-3 | TRBD2 | TRBV10-3 | TGTGCCATCAGTGGCGTCGGGACGGGAGGGCCGGGCACAGATACGCAGTATTTT | CAISGVGTGGPGTDTQYF
14 | - | TRBJ1-1 | - | TRBV18 | TGTGCCAGCTCACCAGAGGACAGGAACACTGAAGCTTTCTTT | CASSPEDRNTEAFF
16 | - | TRBJ2-1 | - | TRBV7-9 | TGTGCCAGCAGCCCGTGGAGGGCCCGTGGATACAATGAGCAGTTCTTC | CASSPWRARGYNEQFF
16 | - | TRBJ2-7 | - | TRBV20-1 | TGCAGTGCTAGAGATGTTAGACGGACTCTTACCTACGAGCAGTACTTC | CSARDVRRTLTYEQYF
14 | many | TRBJ2-7 | - | TRBV19 | TGTGCCAGTAGTATACCCGGGAGCACCTACGAGCAGTACTTC | CASSIPGSTYEQYF
17 | - | TRBJ2-4 | TRBD2 | TRBV7-2 | TGTGCCAGCAGCTTTAGAGGACTAGCGGTAGCCAAAAACATTCAGTACTTC | CASSFRGLAVAKNIQYF
14 | - | TRBJ1-5 | - | TRBV4-2 | TGTGCCAGCAGCCAAGACCCAAACAGTCAGCCCCAGCATTTT | CASSQDPNSQPQHF
17 | few | TRBJ2-7 | TRBD2 | TRBV9 | TGTGCCAGCAGCCCTGGGACTAGCGGCTACTACTCCTACGAGCAGTACTTC | CASSPGTSGYYSYEQYF
13 | many | TRBJ1-1 | - | TRBV29-1 | TGCAGCGTTGGAAGCAGACAGAACACTGAAGCTTTCTTT | CSVGSRQNTEAFF
12 | - | TRBJ1-2 | - | TRBV28 | TGTGCCAGCAGGACAGGATCCAGTGGCTACACCTTC | CASRTGSSGYTF
14 | few | TRBJ2-5 | - | TRBV7-2 | TGTGCCAGCAGCTTAGGCGACTACCAAGAGACCCAGTACTTC | CASSLGDYQETQYF
17 | - | TRBJ2-7 | TRBD2 | TRBV4-3 | TGCGCCAGCAGCGAAGGCAGGATTAGCGGGGACGTCTACGAGCAGTACTTC | CASSEGRISGDVYEQYF
16 | - | TRBJ2-7 | - | TRBV29-1 | TGCAGCGTTGCGGGGGACTCCGGCAGATCCCCCTACGAGCAGTACTTC | CSVAGDSGRSPYEQYF
14 | - | TRBJ1-1 | TRBD1 | TRBV5-1 | TGCGCCAGCAGCTTGTACCAGGGGGCGATTGAAGCTTTCTTT | CASSLYQGAIEAFF
12 | - | TRBJ1-1 | - | TRBV28 | TGTGCCAGCGTTATGGGGCGCACTGAAGCTTTCTTT | CASVMGRTEAFF
14 | - | TRBJ2-7 | TRBD1 | TRBV7-2 | TGTGCCAGCAGTCGGACAGGGTGGTCCTACGAGCAGTACTTC | CASSRTGWSYEQYF
13 | many | TRBJ2-3 | - | TRBV7-2 | TGTGCCAGCAGCCCTCCCGGCACAGATACGCAGTATTTT | CASSPPGTDTQYF
11 | many | TRBJ2-7 | - | TRBV6-2/TRBV6-3 | TGTGCCAGCACTCACTCCTACGAGCAGTACTTC | CASTHSYEQYF
15 | - | TRBJ1-3 | - | TRBV5-1 | TGCGCCAGCAGCTTGGAGGCGTCCTCTGGAAACACCATATATTTT | CASSLEASSGNTIYF
13 | - | TRBJ1-3 | - | TRBV10-3 | TGTGCCATGCAAAGTCCCTCTGGAAACACCATATATTTT | CAMQSPSGNTIYF
17 | few | TRBJ1-2 | - | TRBV6-2/TRBV6-3 | TGTGCCAGCAGTTACTCGAGGACTTCTATTCCTAACTATGGCTACACCTTC | CASSYSRTSIPNYGYTF
16 | many | TRBJ2-3 | TRBD2 | TRBV7-2 | TGTGCCAGCAGCTTAGGCGGGAGTAGGGCCACAGATACGCAGTATTTT | CASSLGGSRATDTQYF
14 | many | TRBJ1-5 | TRBD1 | TRBV7-8 | TGTGCCAGCAGCATCGGGACAGGCAATCAGCCCCAGCATTTT | CASSIGTGNQPQHF
13 | few | TRBJ1-1 | - | TRBV7-9 | TGTGCCAGCAGCCAAGGACGCGACACTGAAGCTTTCTTT | CASSQGRDTEAFF
13 | few | TRBJ2-1 | - | TRBV6-2/TRBV6-3 | TGTGCCAGCAGTTACCCCCCCGGCAATGAGCAGTTCTTC | CASSYPPGNEQFF
12 | - | TRBJ1-1 | - | TRBV6-2/TRBV6-3 | TGTGCCAGCAGTAGGGGACATACTGAAGCTTTCTTT | CASSRGHTEAFF
12 | - | TRBJ2-3 | - | TRBV24-1 | TGTGCCACCAGTGGCAGCACAGATACGCAGTATTTT | CATSGSTDTQYF
15 | - | TRBJ1-5 | TRBD1 | TRBV19 | TGTGCCAGTAGTCCCACAGGGACAGCTAGTCAGCCCCAGCATTTT | CASSPTGTASQPQHF